Listed here are 29 T cell receptor beta chains from one sample, sequenced in a study of cytomegalovirus exposure and HLA in healthy donors. With 60 Vbeta and 13 Jbeta primers, the PCR was carried out. Libraries were prepared by immunoSEQ multiplex PCR; TCRdb keeps only in-frame clonotypes and omits some of them. The sample contains about 140,000 clones, over 70% of which appear only once. What was sequenced was PBMCs. All receptors derive from a man between 40 and 49 years old in good health and CMV-seropositive.

The chain recombines TRBV19 with TRBJ2-5, with TRBD1 matching over 9 bases. Trimming at V came to 1 base and at J to 0 bases, leaving 3 bases not matched to a gene. The CDR3 runs 16 residues. Per germline, CDR1 LNHDA and CDR2 SQIVND (reference sequence). CDR3 DNA sequence: TGTGCCAGTAGTATAGGACAGGGGGTCGACCAAGAGACCCAGTACTTC. It encodes CASSIGQGVDQETQYF. The full variable domain, in which reference TRBV19 and TRBJ2-5 provide the parts outside the CDR3, is DGGITQSPKYLFRKEGQNVTLSCEQNLNHDAMYWYRQDPGQGLRLIYYSQIVNDFQKGDIAEGYSVSREKKESFPLTVTSAQKNPTAFYLCASSIGQGVDQETQYFGPGTRLLVL.

The chain is built from TRBV7-8 and TRBJ2-2, with D maybe TRBD2 (6 bases). CDR3 length equals 13 residues. Trimming shortened V by 6 bases and J by 6 bases, and 11 bases separated the two germline ends. Germline V gives CDR1 SGHVS, CDR2 FQNEAQ. CDR3 region: CASRRLEAGELFF. The CDR3 region has the DNA TGTGCCAGCAGGAGACTAGAGGCCGGGGAGCTGTTTTTT.

The chain links TRBV7-8 to TRBJ2-5; 10 bases are shared with TRBD1. The CDR3 spans 16 residues. J was trimmed by 5 bases and V by 7 bases; bases with no gene match: 13. CDR1 SGHVS and CDR2 FQNEAQ come from the germline V gene. CDR3 residues: CASKGRQGALGETQYF. The CDR3 DNA reads as TGTGCCAGCAAAGGGAGACAGGGGGCTTTGGGGGAGACCCAGTACTTC.

The genes are TRBV2 and TRBJ2-3; 8 bases agree with TRBD2. CDR1 is SNHLY, CDR2 FYNNEI, per germline. V lost 6 bases, J lost 2 bases, and 16 bases stayed unmatched. The CDR3 length is 18 residues. The CDR3 loop reads CASRRTYGRAASTDTQYF. As DNA, the CDR3 is TGTGCCAGCAGGAGGACTTACGGGAGGGCCGCGTCCACAGATACGCAGTATTTT.

V and J are TRBV7-2 and TRBJ1-5; 9 bases match TRBD1. CDR1 is SGHTA and CDR2 is FQGNSA in the germline V gene. V lost 1 base and J lost 3; bases outside the gene matches: 1. This CDR3 is built from 15 residues. The CDR3 spells CASSLGQGDNQPQHF. For the CDR3, the DNA is TGTGCCAGCAGCTTAGGACAGGGGGACAATCAGCCCCAGCATTTT.

J is TRBJ1-2 and V is TRBV4-2; no definite D call. Trimming removed 1 base at V and 2 bases at J, with 14 bases between. Germline-derived CDR1 and CDR2 are LGHNA and YNFKEQ. The CDR3 has 16 residues. CDR3 in DNA: TGTGCCAGCAGCCAAGTCACAGAACTCGTAAACTATGGCTACACCTTC. This gives the protein CASSQVTELVNYGYTF.

The rearrangement uses TRBV11-2 and TRBJ1-2; possibly TRBD1 for D (6 bases). The CDR3 consists of 11 residues. CDR1 SGHAT and CDR2 FQNNGV come from the germline V gene. V gave up 6 bases and J gave up 8 bases, with 10 bases separating them. CDR3 coding DNA: TGTGCCAGCAGTTTTAGGGGGGGCTACACCTTC. It specifies CASSFRGGYTF. Looking up the rest from reference TRBV11-2 and TRBJ1-2 gives the full variable domain: EAGVAQSPRYKIIEKRQSVAFWCNPISGHATLYWYQQILGQGPKLLIQFQNNGVVDDSQLPKDRFSAERLKGVDSTLKIQPAKLEDSAVYLCASSFRGGYTFGSGTRLTVV.

Here the CDR3 reads CASSTSGTSSYEQYF. DNA for the CDR3: TGTGCCAGCAGCACCTCCGGGACTAGCAGCTACGAGCAGTACTTC. The chain joins TRBV7-2 to TRBJ2-7, with 9 bases aligning to TRBD2. The junction had 8 bases not matched to a gene; V was cut back by 5 bases and J by 3 bases. CDR1 is SGHTA and CDR2 is FQGNSA in the germline V gene. This CDR3 comprises 15 residues.

This chain uses TRBV7-9 with TRBJ2-7; 7 nucleotides match TRBD1. CDR1 SEHNR and CDR2 FQNEAQ come from the germline V gene (reference sequence). The V segment lost 3 bases and the J segment 4 bases; nucleotides outside the gene matches: 12. The CDR3 runs 16 residues. CDR3 region: CASSLSPGTVHYEQYF. CDR3 nucleotides: TGTGCCAGCAGCTTGTCTCCCGGGACAGTCCATTACGAGCAGTACTTC.

This clone has just a few counts. The chain employs TRBV6-4 and TRBJ2-3; 9 bases fit TRBD1. CDR3 size: 14 residues. Losses at the gene ends were 6 bases for V and 5 bases for J; bases not matched to a gene: 6. Germline V CDR1 and CDR2: MRHNA, SNTAGT. The CDR3 DNA reads as TGTGCCAGCAGACAGGGGGCAGACAGAGATACGCAGTATTTT. Protein: CASRQGADRDTQYF.

V and J are TRBV19 and TRBJ1-5; 7 bases map to TRBD1. CDR1 is LNHDA and CDR2 is SQIVND in the germline V gene (reference sequence). This CDR3 is 14 amino acids long. V lost 4 bases to trimming and J lost 7 bases; unmatched junction nucleotides: 7. The CDR3 DNA is TGTGCCAGTAGTAGACAGGGAGTAAAACAGCCCCAGCATTTT. Residues: CASSRQGVKQPQHF.

In this sample, this clone turned up a few times. The rearrangement uses TRBV27 and TRBJ2-5; 12 bases fit TRBD2. CDR3 size: 14 residues. Germline V gives CDR1 MNHEY, CDR2 SMNVEV (reference sequence). Trimming cost V 11 bases and J 4 bases; bases outside gene matches: 8. The CDR3, as DNA: TGTGCCTCGGGCCTAGCGGGGGGGCGAGAGACCCAGTACTTC. Its protein product is CASGLAGGRETQYF.

This clone was detected a few times. This chain connects TRBV13 to TRBJ2-7; TRBD1 matches at 10 bases. J was trimmed by 5 bases and V by 7 bases; bases with no gene match: 5. This CDR3 comprises 13 residues. Germline CDR1 and CDR2: PRHDT and FYEKMQ (reference sequence). For the CDR3, the DNA is TGTGCCAGCACCGGGACAGGGGATAACGAGCAGTACTTC. This codes for CASTGTGDNEQYF.

On this clone itself: The junction departs from germline at one end; a sequencing error may be responsible. As DNA, the CDR3 is TGTGCTAGCAGCAGGAACAGCTTGGGGCCTAACAATGAGCAGTTCTTC. Translating gives CASSRNSLGPNNEQFF. V usage is TRBV7-7 and J usage is TRBJ2-1; D is possibly TRBD1 (5 bases). The germline V gene encodes CDR1 SSHAT and CDR2 FNYEAQ (reference sequence). CDR3 length: 16 amino acids.

The chain is built from TRBV4-1 and TRBJ2-7, with D possibly being TRBD2 (6 bases). The CDR3 totals 14 residues. V gave up 5 bases and J gave up 0 bases, with 11 bases separating them. Germline V gene sequence: CDR1 MGHRA, CDR2 YSYEKL. As DNA, the CDR3 is TGCGCCAGCAGCACCCCGGGAGTCTCCTACGAGCAGTACTTC. It codes for CASSTPGVSYEQYF.

The chain joins TRBV9 to TRBJ1-5, with 8 bases aligning to TRBD1. The germline V gene encodes CDR1 SGDLS and CDR2 YYNGEE. The V segment lost 0 bases and the J segment 5 bases; nucleotides outside the gene matches: 4. The CDR3 extends over 15 amino acids. The CDR3: CASSVGVDRDQPQHF. As DNA, the CDR3 is TGTGCCAGCAGCGTAGGGGTGGACAGGGATCAGCCCCAGCATTTT.

J is TRBJ2-3 and V is TRBV6-5, with D possibly TRBD2 on 6 matching bases. Germline V lookup: CDR1 MNHEY, CDR2 SVGAGI. Trimming cost V 0 bases and J 3 bases, with 13 bases left between them. This CDR3 region has 16 residues. Here the CDR3 reads CASSYSLAGRTDTQYF. In DNA form, the CDR3 reads TGTGCCAGCAGTTACTCTCTAGCAGGGAGGACAGATACGCAGTATTTT.

The table lists this clone with a few counts. The J gene is TRBJ2-7, the V gene TRBV6-1; possible D gene TRBD2, 5 bases. This CDR3 contains 15 residues. V lost 4 bases and J lost 5, with 18 bases in between. Germline CDR1 is MNHNS and CDR2 is SASEGT. The CDR3 protein is CASSAMARRSNEQYF. The CDR3 DNA sequence: TGTGCCAGCAGTGCCATGGCTAGGAGGAGTAACGAGCAGTACTTC.

In its sample, this clone was seen once. The V gene is TRBV9, the J gene TRBJ2-5, with TRBD2 matching 13 bases. This CDR3 spans 16 amino acids. Losses at the gene ends were 0 bases for V and 4 bases for J; bases not matched to a gene: 3. CDR1 and CDR2 from the germline V gene are SGDLS and YYNGEE. The DNA for the CDR3 is TGTGCCAGCAGCGTAGAAACTAGCGGGAGGGCAGAGACCCAGTACTTC. It translates to CASSVETSGRAETQYF.

This clone was seen only a few times. The chain joins TRBV10-1 to TRBJ2-1; a possible D gene is TRBD1 (6 bases). Germline-derived CDR1 and CDR2 are WNHNN and SYGVQD (reference sequence). Trimming cost V 7 bases and J 3 bases, with 16 bases left between them. This CDR3 comprises 15 residues. CDR3 in DNA: TGCGCCAGCATTATTATCAGGGGAAACTACAATGAGCAGTTCTTC. Translation: CASIIIRGNYNEQFF.

The table lists this clone with a few counts. The V and J genes are TRBV7-6 and TRBJ1-3; D is uncertain. Looked up from germline, CDR1 is SGHVS and CDR2 is FNYEAQ. CDR3 size: 18 residues. V lost 0 bases and J 0 bases, leaving 15 bases between the germline ends. The CDR3 nucleotides read TGTGCCAGCAGCTTAGCCCAACACAGCGGAGTCTCTGGAAACACCATATATTTT. As protein: CASSLAQHSGVSGNTIYF.

This sequence joins TRBV5-1 and TRBJ1-4; D perhaps matches TRBD1 (6 bases). With 2 bases removed from V and 2 bases from J, the gap between germline ends came to 28 bases. The CDR3 sequence is 21 residues long. The germline gives CDR1 SGHRS, CDR2 YFSETQ. This chain's CDR3 is CASSFIPLQGGVIITNEKLFF. DNA of the CDR3: TGCGCCAGCAGCTTCATACCTTTACAGGGAGGGGTAATAATCACTAATGAAAAACTGTTTTTT.

The chain is built from TRBV11-3 and TRBJ1-4; D call uncertain. The ends were cut back, 0 bases at V and 8 bases at J, with 4 bases in the middle. Germline loops: CDR1 SGHNT, CDR2 YENEEA. CDR3 length: 12 residues. The CDR3 loop reads CASSLDQEKLFF. The CDR3 nucleotides read TGTGCCAGCAGCTTAGATCAAGAAAAACTGTTTTTT.

The chain has TRBV7-2 and TRBJ2-2; the match to TRBD1 covers 7 bases. Germline-derived CDR1 and CDR2 are SGHTA and FQGNSA. Trimming removed 2 bases from V and 6 bases from J; junction bases left unmatched: 6. CDR3 length: 15 residues. This CDR3 reads CASSLRRTGPGELFF. In DNA form, the CDR3 reads TGTGCCAGCAGCTTACGTAGGACAGGTCCCGGGGAGCTGTTTTTT.

The chain combines TRBV13 with TRBJ1-3; D remains ambiguous. This CDR3 is 15 amino acids long. Germline V lookup: CDR1 PRHDT, CDR2 FYEKMQ (reference sequence). Trimming removed 0 bases from V and 3 bases from J, with 9 bases in between. CDR3 nucleotide sequence: TGTGCCAGCAGCTTAGGGGTCCGCGATGGAAACACCATATATTTT. Translated: CASSLGVRDGNTIYF. Variable domain in full (rest from reference TRBV13 and TRBJ1-3): AAGVIQSPRHLIKEKRETATLKCYPIPRHDTVYWYQQGPGQDPQFLISFYEKMQSDKGSIPDRFSAQQFSDYHSELNMSSLELGDSALYFCASSLGVRDGNTIYFGEGSWLTVV.

This clone was observed a few times. This chain connects TRBV6-5 to TRBJ1-1; D perhaps matches TRBD1 (6 bases). The CDR3 totals 13 residues. Germline V CDR1 and CDR2: MNHEY, SVGAGI. The V end was cut by 10 bases, the J end by 5 bases, with 17 bases between. The CDR3 coding sequence is TGTGCCACCCGGGGGGGGCCGGGTACTGAAGCTTTCTTT. Translation gives CATRGGPGTEAFF.

V gene TRBV7-3 combines with J gene TRBJ2-1; TRBD2 matches 7 bases. This CDR3 spans 13 amino acids. V trimming: 5 bases; J trimming: 8 bases; junction bases outside the gene matches: 6. The germline V gene encodes CDR1 SGHTA and CDR2 FQGTGA. The CDR3 coding sequence is TGTGCCAGCAGCGGGGGGGGGTTGCATGAGCAGTTCTTC. It is translated as CASSGGGLHEQFF. Using reference TRBV7-3 and TRBJ2-1 for the parts outside the CDR3, the full variable domain is GAGVSQTPSNKVTEKGKYVELRCDPISGHTALYWYRQSLGQGPEFLIYFQGTGAADDSGLPNDRFFAVRPEGSVSTLKIQRTERGDSAVYLCASSGGGLHEQFFGPGTRLTVL.

This clone was seen a few times. This sequence joins TRBV29-1 and TRBJ2-1, with 9 bases fitting TRBD2. With V trimmed by 6 bases and J by 4 bases, 4 bases remained unmatched. Per the germline V gene, CDR1 is SQVTM and CDR2 is ANQGSEA. CDR3 length: 13 amino acids. The CDR3 protein is CSVSSGGYNEQFF. The CDR3 nucleotides read TGCAGCGTCTCAAGCGGGGGGTACAATGAGCAGTTCTTC.

The gene calls are TRBV5-4 and TRBJ2-5, with a tentative D call TRBD2 (6 bases). Trimming pared 4 bases from V and 10 bases from J, leaving 14 bases between. Germline V gives CDR1 SGHNT, CDR2 YYREEE (reference sequence). The CDR3 covers 12 residues. The CDR3 here is CASSQIGGSQYF. The CDR3 region has the DNA TGTGCCAGCAGCCAGATAGGAGGGAGCCAGTACTTC. Full variable domain (outside the CDR3, taken from reference TRBV5-4 and TRBJ2-5): ETGVTQSPTHLIKTRGQQVTLRCSSQSGHNTVSWYQQALGQGPQFIFQYYREEENGRGNFPPRFSGLQFPNYSSELNVNALELDDSALYLCASSQIGGSQYFGPGTRLLVL.